The clone carrying this T cell receptor (beta chain) was detected ten times or more. The data are from a study of Graves' ophthalmopathy and Graves' hyperthyroidism. Amplification of TCR beta CDR3 regions used RNA transcripts. RT-PCR in the first round used HTBI primers; a second-round multiplex PCR followed. TCRdb analysed the multiplex PCR reads with MiXCR anew, one entry per CDR3 protein. The sample carries 200,000 to 250,000 distinct CDR3 sequences, roughly 27% recorded once. Ophthalmopathic donors had moderate-to-severe activity, CAS ≥3 and NOSPECS ≥4, with disease that had lasted under 3 months. PBMCs were density-gradient isolated from about 9.6 ml fresh blood. Trimming removed 4 bases at V and 11 bases at J, with 18 bases between. The CDR3 consists of 13 residues. Germline assignment: CDR1 MDHEN and CDR2 SYDVKM.

V usage is TRBV28 and J usage is TRBJ2-7; D perhaps matches TRBD2 (7 bases). The sample comprised peripheral blood. The TCR comes from a man aged 50 to 60 with Graves' ophthalmopathy. The CDR3 protein is CASSSGGTGREYF. The CDR3 DNA follows: TGTGCCAGCAGTTCTGGGGGTACAGGGAGGGAGTACTTC.